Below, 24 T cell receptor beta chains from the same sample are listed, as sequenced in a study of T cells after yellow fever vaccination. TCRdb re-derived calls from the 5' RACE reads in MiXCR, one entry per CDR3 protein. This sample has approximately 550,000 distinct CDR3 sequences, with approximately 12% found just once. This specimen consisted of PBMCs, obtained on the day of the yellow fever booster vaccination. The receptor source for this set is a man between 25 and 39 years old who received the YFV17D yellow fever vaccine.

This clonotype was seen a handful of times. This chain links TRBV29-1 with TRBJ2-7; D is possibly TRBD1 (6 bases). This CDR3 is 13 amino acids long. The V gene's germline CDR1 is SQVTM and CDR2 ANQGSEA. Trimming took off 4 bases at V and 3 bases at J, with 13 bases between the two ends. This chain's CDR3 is CSVGRDNNYEQYF. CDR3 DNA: TGCAGCGTTGGCCGGGACAACAACTACGAGCAGTACTTC.

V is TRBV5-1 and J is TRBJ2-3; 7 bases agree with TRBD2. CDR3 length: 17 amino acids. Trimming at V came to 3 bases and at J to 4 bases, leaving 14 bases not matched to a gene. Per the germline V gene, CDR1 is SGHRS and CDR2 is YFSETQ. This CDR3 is CASSSGGTSSLPDTQYF. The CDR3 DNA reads TGCGCCAGCAGCTCGGGGGGAACTAGCTCCCTCCCAGATACGCAGTATTTT.

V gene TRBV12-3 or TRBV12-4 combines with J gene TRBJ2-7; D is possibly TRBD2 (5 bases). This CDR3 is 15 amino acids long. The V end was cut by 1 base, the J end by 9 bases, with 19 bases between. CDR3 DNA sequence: TGTGCCAGCAGTTTAGGGCCGGGGTCAGGCTCCGGGCAGTACTTC. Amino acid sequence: CASSLGPGSGSGQYF.

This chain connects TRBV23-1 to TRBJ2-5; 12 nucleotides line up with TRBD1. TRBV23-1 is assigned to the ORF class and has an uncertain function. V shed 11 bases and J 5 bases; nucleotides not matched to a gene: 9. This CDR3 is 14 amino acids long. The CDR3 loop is CASFRDRGLETQYF. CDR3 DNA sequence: TGCGCCTCCTTCCGGGACAGGGGGCTGGAGACCCAGTACTTC.

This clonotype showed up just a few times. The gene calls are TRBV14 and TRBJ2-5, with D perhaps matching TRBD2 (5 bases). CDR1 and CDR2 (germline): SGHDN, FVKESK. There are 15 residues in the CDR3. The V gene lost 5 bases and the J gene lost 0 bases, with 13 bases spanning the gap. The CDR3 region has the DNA TGTGCCAGCAGCTTCGGCGGGTCGTACCAAGAGACCCAGTACTTC. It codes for CASSFGGSYQETQYF.

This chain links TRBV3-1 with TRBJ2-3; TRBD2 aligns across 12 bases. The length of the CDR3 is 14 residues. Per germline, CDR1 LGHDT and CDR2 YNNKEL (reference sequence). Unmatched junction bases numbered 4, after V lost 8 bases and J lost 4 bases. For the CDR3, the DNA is TGTGCCAGCGCCACTAGCGGGAGGCCAGATACGCAGTATTTT. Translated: CASATSGRPDTQYF.

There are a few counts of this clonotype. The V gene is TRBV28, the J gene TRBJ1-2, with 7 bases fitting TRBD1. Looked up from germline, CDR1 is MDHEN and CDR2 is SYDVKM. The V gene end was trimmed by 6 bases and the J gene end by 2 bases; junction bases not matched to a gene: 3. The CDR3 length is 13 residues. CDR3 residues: CASREQGNYGYTF. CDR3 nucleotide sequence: TGTGCCAGCAGAGAACAGGGGAACTATGGCTACACCTTC.

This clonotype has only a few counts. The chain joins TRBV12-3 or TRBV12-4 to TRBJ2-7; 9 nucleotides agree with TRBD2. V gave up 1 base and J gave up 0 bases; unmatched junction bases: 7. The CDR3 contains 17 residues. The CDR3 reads CASSLEGASGISYEQYF. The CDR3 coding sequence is TGTGCCAGCAGTTTAGAGGGGGCTAGCGGGATCTCCTACGAGCAGTACTTC.

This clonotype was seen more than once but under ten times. The CDR3 spells CASSFSSRFYEQYF. The CDR3 DNA is TGCGCCAGCAGCTTTAGCAGCAGATTCTACGAGCAGTACTTC. The chain links TRBV5-1 to TRBJ2-7; no definite D call. The CDR3 runs 14 residues. With 2 bases removed from V and 3 bases from J, the gap between germline ends came to 12 bases. Germline V CDR1 and CDR2: SGHRS, YFSETQ.

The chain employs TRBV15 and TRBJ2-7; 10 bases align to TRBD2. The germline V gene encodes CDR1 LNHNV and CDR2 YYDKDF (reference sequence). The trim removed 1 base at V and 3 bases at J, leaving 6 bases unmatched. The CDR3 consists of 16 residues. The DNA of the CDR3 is TGTGCCACCAGCAGAGGCACTGCTAGCGGGGGCTACGAGCAGTACTTC. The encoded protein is CATSRGTASGGYEQYF.

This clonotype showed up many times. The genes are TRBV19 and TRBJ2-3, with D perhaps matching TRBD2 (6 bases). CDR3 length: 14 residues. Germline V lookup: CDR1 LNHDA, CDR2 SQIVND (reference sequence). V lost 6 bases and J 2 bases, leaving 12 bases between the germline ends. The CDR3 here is CASSLGLNTDTQYF. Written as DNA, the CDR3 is TGTGCCAGTAGCCTGGGACTGAACACAGATACGCAGTATTTT. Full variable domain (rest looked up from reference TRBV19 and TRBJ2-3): DGGITQSPKYLFRKEGQNVTLSCEQNLNHDAMYWYRQDPGQGLRLIYYSQIVNDFQKGDIAEGYSVSREKKESFPLTVTSAQKNPTAFYLCASSLGLNTDTQYFGPGTRLTVL.

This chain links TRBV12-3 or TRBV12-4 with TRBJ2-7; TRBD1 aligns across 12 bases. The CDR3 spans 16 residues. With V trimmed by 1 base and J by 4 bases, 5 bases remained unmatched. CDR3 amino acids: CASSLGGDRGRYEQYF. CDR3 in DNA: TGTGCCAGCAGTTTAGGTGGGGACAGGGGGCGGTACGAGCAGTACTTC.

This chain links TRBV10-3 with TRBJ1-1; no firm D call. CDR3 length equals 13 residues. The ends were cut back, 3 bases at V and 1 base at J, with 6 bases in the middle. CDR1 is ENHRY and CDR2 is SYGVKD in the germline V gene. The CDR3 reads CAISDVQNTEAFF. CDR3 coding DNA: TGTGCCATCAGTGATGTTCAGAACACTGAAGCTTTCTTT.

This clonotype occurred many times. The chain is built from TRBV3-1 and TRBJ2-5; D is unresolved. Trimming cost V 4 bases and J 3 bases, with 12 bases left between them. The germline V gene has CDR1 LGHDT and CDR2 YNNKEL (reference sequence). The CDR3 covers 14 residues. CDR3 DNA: TGTGCCAGCAGCCGCTATAATAGCAAAGAGACCCAGTACTTC. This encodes CASSRYNSKETQYF.

This CDR3 reads CSAIPLAGGLQETQYF. As DNA, the CDR3 is TGCAGTGCTATTCCCCTAGCGGGAGGGCTCCAAGAGACCCAGTACTTC. This chain links TRBV20-1 with TRBJ2-5, with 12 bases fitting TRBD2. CDR1 DFQATT and CDR2 SNEGSKA come from the germline V gene (reference sequence). The trim removed 4 bases at V and 1 base at J, leaving 7 bases unmatched. The CDR3 extends over 16 amino acids.

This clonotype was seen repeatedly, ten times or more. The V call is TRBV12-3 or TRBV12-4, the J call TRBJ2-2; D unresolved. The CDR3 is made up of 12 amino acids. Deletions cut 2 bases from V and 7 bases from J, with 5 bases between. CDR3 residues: CASSLTGGELFF. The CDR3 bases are TGTGCCAGCAGTTTAACTGGCGGGGAGCTGTTTTTT.

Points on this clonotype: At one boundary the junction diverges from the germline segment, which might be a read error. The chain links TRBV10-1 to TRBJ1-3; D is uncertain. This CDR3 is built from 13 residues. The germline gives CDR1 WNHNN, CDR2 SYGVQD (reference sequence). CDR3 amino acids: CASSDPGIDTTYF. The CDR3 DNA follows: TGCGCCAGCAGTGATCCCGGGATAGACACCACATATTTT.

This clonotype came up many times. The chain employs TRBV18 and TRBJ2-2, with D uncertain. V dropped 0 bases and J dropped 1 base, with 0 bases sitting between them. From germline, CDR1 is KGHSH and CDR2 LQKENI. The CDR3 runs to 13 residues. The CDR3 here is CASSPPNTGELFF. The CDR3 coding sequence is TGTGCCAGCTCACCACCGAACACCGGGGAGCTGTTTTTT.

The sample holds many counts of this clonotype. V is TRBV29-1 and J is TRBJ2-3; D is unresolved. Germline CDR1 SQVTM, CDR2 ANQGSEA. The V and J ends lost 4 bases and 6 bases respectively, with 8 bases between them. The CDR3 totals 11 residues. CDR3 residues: CSVAASDTQYF. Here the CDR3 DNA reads TGCAGCGTTGCGGCTTCTGATACGCAGTATTTT.

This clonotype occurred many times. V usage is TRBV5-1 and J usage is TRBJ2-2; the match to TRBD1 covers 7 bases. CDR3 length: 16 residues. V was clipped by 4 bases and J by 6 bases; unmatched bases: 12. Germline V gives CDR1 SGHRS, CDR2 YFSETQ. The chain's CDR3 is CASSPTGVGSSGELFF. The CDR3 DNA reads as TGCGCCAGCAGCCCCACAGGGGTCGGATCTTCCGGGGAGCTGTTTTTT.

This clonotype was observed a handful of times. CDR3 in DNA: TGTGCCAGCAAACAGGGGGCTAGCACAGATACGCAGTATTTT. Translated: CASKQGASTDTQYF. This chain connects TRBV27 to TRBJ2-3; 9 nucleotides align to TRBD1. The V and J ends lost 7 bases and 0 bases, in that order; junction bases with no gene match: 2. Germline V CDR1 and CDR2: MNHEY, SMNVEV (reference sequence). The CDR3 contains 14 residues.

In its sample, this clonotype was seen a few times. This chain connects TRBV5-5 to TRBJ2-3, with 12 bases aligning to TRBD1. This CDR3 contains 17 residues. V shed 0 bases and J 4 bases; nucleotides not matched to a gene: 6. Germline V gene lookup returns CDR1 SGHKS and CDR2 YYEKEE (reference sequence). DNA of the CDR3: TGTGCCAGCAGCTTGGCCAGGGGGACAGGGGGCCCAGATACGCAGTATTTT. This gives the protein CASSLARGTGGPDTQYF.

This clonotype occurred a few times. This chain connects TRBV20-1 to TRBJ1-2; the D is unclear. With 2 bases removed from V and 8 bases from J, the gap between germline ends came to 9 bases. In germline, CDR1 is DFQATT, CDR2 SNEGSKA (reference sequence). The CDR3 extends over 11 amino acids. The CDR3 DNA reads TGCAGTGCTAGACCTAGCGAAGGCTACACCTTC. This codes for CSARPSEGYTF.

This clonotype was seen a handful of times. The CDR3, as DNA: TGCAGCGTTGGGACTAGCGGGGTAAACTCCTACAATGAGCAGTTCTTC. This codes for CSVGTSGVNSYNEQFF. The chain has TRBV29-1 and TRBJ2-1; 12 nucleotides align to TRBD2. The CDR3 runs to 16 residues. V lost 4 bases, J lost 0 bases, and 4 bases stayed unmatched. The germline gives CDR1 SQVTM, CDR2 ANQGSEA.